Sequencing of this T cell receptor (beta chain) was carried out in a study of shared clonotypes between healthy human individuals. Genomic DNA per cell subset filled all wells of several immunoSEQ plates. Sequencing was performed with immunoSEQ multiplex PCR; in TCRdb, only in-frame clones are kept and a portion is missing. Of about 510,000 clones listed, less than 85% are singletons. The clonotype originates from a woman in her forties in good health. Some clones in this sample may be carry-over from other donors' samples. Sequenced material: PBMCs.

As DNA, the CDR3 is TGTGCCAGCAGGTCGACAGGGGCGGGTGGAAACACCATATATTTT. Translating it yields CASRSTGAGGNTIYF. The V and J genes are TRBV7-9 and TRBJ1-3; 8 bases are shared with TRBD1. Trimming cost V 6 bases and J 3 bases; bases outside gene matches: 7. The length of the CDR3 is 15 residues. Germline V gene data show CDR1 as SEHNR and CDR2 as FQNEAQ (reference sequence).